Following are 8 T cell receptor beta chains from one sample sequenced in a study of somatic mutations in cytotoxic T cells in rheumatoid arthritis. Clones were read by immunoSEQ multiplex PCR, and TCRdb kept only the in-frame ones, dropping some. The table shows approximately 10,000 clones, with 85% to 95% occurring only once. Sequencing used CD8+ T cells sorted from blood. These receptors were taken from a woman under 30 with rheumatoid arthritis.

The chain is built from TRBV7-6 and TRBJ1-6; D perhaps matches TRBD1 (5 bases). CDR1 SGHVS and CDR2 FNYEAQ come from the germline V gene. The CDR3 consists of 17 residues. Trimming left V 5 bases short and J 0 bases short, with 14 bases between. DNA of the CDR3: TGTGCCAGCAGCAGCGGGACTCTCCGCTCCTATAATTCACCCCTCCACTTT. Encoded protein: CASSSGTLRSYNSPLHF.

The chain is built from TRBV7-3 and TRBJ2-2; 7 bases match TRBD1. The CDR3 loop spans 16 amino acids. CDR1 is SGHTA, CDR2 FQGTGA, per germline. J was trimmed by 4 bases and V by 5 bases; bases with no gene match: 10. In DNA, the CDR3 is TGTGCCAGCAGCATGCAGGGGGTAGGAGGCACCGGGGAGCTGTTTTTT. It encodes CASSMQGVGGTGELFF.

CDR3 protein: CASSFIPNEQFF. CDR3 coding DNA: TGTGCCAGCAGCTTTATCCCCAATGAGCAGTTCTTC. The rearrangement joins TRBV7-3 to TRBJ2-1; D is unclear. This CDR3 contains 12 residues. The germline V and J ends were trimmed by 3 bases and 6 bases, with 6 bases remaining between them. Per germline, CDR1 SGHTA and CDR2 FQGTGA.

The chain combines TRBV5-6 with TRBJ2-7; 7 nucleotides agree with TRBD1. Germline V lookup: CDR1 SGHDT, CDR2 YYEEEE. The CDR3 covers 13 residues. Trimming took 4 bases from V and 3 from J; bases not matched to a gene: 4. Written as DNA, the CDR3 is TGTGCCAGCAGCCCCGGGGACAGCTACGAGCAGTACTTC. Amino acid sequence: CASSPGDSYEQYF.

CDR3 in DNA: TGTGCCAGTAGTATAGACCCCCGCGAGCAGTACTTC. Translated, it gives CASSIDPREQYF. The chain uses TRBV19 and TRBJ2-7, with D hard to call. This CDR3 has 12 amino acids. V lost 0 bases and J lost 6, with 6 bases in between. The germline CDR1 and CDR2 sequences are LNHDA and SQIVND (reference sequence).

V usage is TRBV6-5 and J usage is TRBJ2-1; a weak D match, TRBD2 (6 bases). V lost 0 bases to trimming and J lost 4 bases, with 13 bases between them. From germline, CDR1 is MNHEY and CDR2 SVGAGI. This CDR3 comprises 16 residues. The CDR3 DNA is TGTGCCAGCAGTTACTCGAACGCGGGGTCTTACAATGAGCAGTTCTTC. Translation gives CASSYSNAGSYNEQFF.

V and J are TRBV27 and TRBJ2-1; 12 bases align to TRBD2. The V segment lost 1 base and the J segment 2 bases; nucleotides outside the gene matches: 3. The CDR3 extends over 17 amino acids. From germline, CDR1 is MNHEY and CDR2 SMNVEV (reference sequence). The CDR3 nucleotides read TGTGCCAGCAGTTTATACTCTAGCGGGAGGGCCTACAATGAGCAGTTCTTC. Its protein is CASSLYSSGRAYNEQFF.

The V and J genes are TRBV9 and TRBJ1-1; a possible D gene is TRBD1 (5 bases). This CDR3 has 15 amino acids. From germline, CDR1 is SGDLS and CDR2 YYNGEE. Trimming took 3 bases from V and 3 from J, leaving 15 bases between them. The CDR3 here is CASSAPGGVDTEAFF. CDR3 bases: TGTGCCAGCAGCGCCCCCGGGGGGGTCGACACTGAAGCTTTCTTT.